Sequencing of this TCR beta chain was carried out in a study of shared clonotypes between healthy human individuals. Positively selected for CCR7, the CD45RO-negative cells used as naive CD8 cells excluded terminally differentiated effector memory CD45RA+ cells. Donors were healthy HIV-negative adults without recently reported acute infections or vaccinations. Sequenced by immunoSEQ multiplex PCR; TCRdb stores in-frame clones only, minus some. This sample has more than 2 million clones; approximately 92% occur once, and the top ten carry about 1.7%. Trimming removed 3 bases from V and 1 base from J, with 12 bases in between. Germline V gene lookup returns CDR1 PRHDT and CDR2 FYEKMQ (reference sequence). The CDR3 covers 15 residues.

The gene calls are TRBV13 and TRBJ1-1; no definite D call. The origin of this receptor is a man younger than 35 in good health. Some clones in this sample may be carry-over from other donors' samples. Input material: naive CD8+ T cells from PBMCs. This chain's CDR3 is CASSFQWRGNTEAFF. In nucleotides, the CDR3 is TGTGCCAGCAGCTTTCAGTGGCGGGGGAACACTGAAGCTTTCTTT.